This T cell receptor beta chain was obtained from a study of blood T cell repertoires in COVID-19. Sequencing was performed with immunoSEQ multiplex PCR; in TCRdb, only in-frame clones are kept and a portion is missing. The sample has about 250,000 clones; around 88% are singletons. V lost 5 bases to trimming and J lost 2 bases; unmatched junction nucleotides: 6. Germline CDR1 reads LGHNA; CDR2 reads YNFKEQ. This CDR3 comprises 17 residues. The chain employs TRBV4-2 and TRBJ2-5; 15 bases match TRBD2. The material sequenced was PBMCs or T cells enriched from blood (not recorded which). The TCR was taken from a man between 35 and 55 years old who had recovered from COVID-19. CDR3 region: CASSIPGLAGGQETQYF. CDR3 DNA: TGTGCCAGCAGCATTCCGGGACTAGCGGGGGGACAAGAGACCCAGTACTTC.